This T cell receptor (beta chain) emerged from a study of blood T cell repertoires in COVID-19. The overall study: Material from acute and convalescent COVID-19 was sourced from the United States, Italy and Spain. From T cells, B-cell-depleted T cells, or PBMCs came the material, which was cDNA or gDNA.

After removal of 4 bases from V and 3 bases from J, the junction contained 8 bases not matched to a gene. This CDR3 comprises 15 residues. Germline CDR1 is SQVTM and CDR2 is ANQGSEA. Here immunoSEQ multiplex PCR was the method, and the copy in TCRdb shows in-frame clones only, minus some. The sample yields 200,000 to 250,000 clones, 70% to 90% seen once. The origin of this receptor is a woman between 40 and 55 years old who had recovered from COVID-19. The rearrangement uses TRBV29-1 and TRBJ2-2; 7 bases agree with TRBD2. Sequencing input: peripheral blood. CDR3 sequence (DNA): TGCAGCGTTGGGGGTGGAGCGGGGTACACCGGGGAGCTGTTTTTT. This codes for CSVGGGAGYTGELFF.